Included here is one TCR beta chain sequence, with context. The CDR3 runs to 16 residues. V gave up 4 bases and J gave up 0 bases, with 13 bases separating them. CDR1 and CDR2 (germline): SEHNR, FQNEAQ (reference sequence). The data were obtained in a study of blood T cell repertoires in COVID-19. Looking at the study overall: Acute and convalescent COVID-19 samples came from the United States, Italy and Spain. T cells, B-cell-depleted T cells, or PBMCs provided the cDNA or gDNA that served as material.

Original processing notes: Cell counts per sample came from amplifying reference gene primers. The table came from immunoSEQ multiplex PCR; TCRdb's copy has only in-frame clones and leaves some out. V and J calls and clone size are those listed in that table; D and trimming were worked out from the DNA. The sample includes around 97,000 clones, 70% to 90% of them seen just once. The sample consisted of peripheral blood. V and J are TRBV7-9 and TRBJ1-3; possibly TRBD1 for D (5 bases). The sequence came from a human donor in a cohort sampled during active COVID-19. The CDR3 sequence: CASSSRETHSGNTIYF. As DNA, the CDR3 is TGTGCCAGCAGCTCCAGGGAAACCCACTCTGGAAACACCATATATTTT.